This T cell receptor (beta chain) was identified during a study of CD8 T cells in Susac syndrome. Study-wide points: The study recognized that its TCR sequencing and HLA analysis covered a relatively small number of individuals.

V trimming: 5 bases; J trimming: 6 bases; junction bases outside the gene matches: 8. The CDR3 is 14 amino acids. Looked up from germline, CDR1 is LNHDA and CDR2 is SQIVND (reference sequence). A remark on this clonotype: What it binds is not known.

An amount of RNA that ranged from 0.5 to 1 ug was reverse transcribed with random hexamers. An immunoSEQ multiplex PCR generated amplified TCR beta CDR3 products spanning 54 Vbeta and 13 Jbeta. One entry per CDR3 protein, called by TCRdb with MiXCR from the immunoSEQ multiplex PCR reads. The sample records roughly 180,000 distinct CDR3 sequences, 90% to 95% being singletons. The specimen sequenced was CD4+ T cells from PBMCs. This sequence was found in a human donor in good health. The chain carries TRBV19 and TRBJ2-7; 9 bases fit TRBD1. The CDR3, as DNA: TGTGCCAGTAGTCGGGACAGGGCCCCCTCCGAGCAGTACTTC. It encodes CASSRDRAPSEQYF.